This TCR beta chain was retrieved from a study of T-cell reconstitution after alpha-beta-depleted transplantation in children. The CDR3 runs 15 residues. The germline V and J ends were trimmed by 1 base and 4 bases, with 11 bases remaining between them. Construction of the TCRbeta library involved unique molecular identifiers. TCRdb reanalysed the PCR reads using MiXCR and keeps one entry per CDR3 protein. The table shows fewer than 550,000 distinct CDR3 sequences, with about 10% occurring only once. J is TRBJ1-5 and V is TRBV12-3 or TRBV12-4; D gene unclear. Sequencing used PBMCs, mostly from graft donor cells, obtained 180 days after TCRalphabeta/CD19-depleted stem cell transplant. This sequence originates from a female patient aged 2-10 years who had a stem cell transplant for aplastic anemia, so the T cells may come from the graft donor. This chain's CDR3 is CASSLGKKTNQPQHF. DNA for the CDR3: TGTGCCAGCAGTTTAGGCAAGAAAACGAATCAGCCCCAGCATTTT.